This TCR beta chain emerged from a study of cytomegalovirus exposure and HLA in healthy donors (dated by TCRdb to the late 2010s). As for the study more broadly: According to a later analysis, one platform produced both the approximately 110 validation repertoires and the 670 or so repertoires of the first cohort. The study was designed to test whether signatures of past pathogen exposure could be identified by cataloging public T cell receptors. In addition to the first cohort of approximately 650 subjects, a separate validation cohort of 130 or so different subjects was used. To predict cytomegalovirus infection status, the study brought together high-throughput TCR immunosequencing, statistical association of individual TCRs with disease status, and machine learning.

The paper's findings and limits, for the study overall: A later analysis found that TCRs clustered in the first cohort also tended to co-occur in the 95 to 150 validation repertoires, with approximately 94% of cluster scores above 0. In vitro tests confirmed that a few of the cytomegalovirus-associated TCR beta chains recognize cytomegalovirus antigens. A total of around 150 TCR beta chains were listed by the study as associated with cytomegalovirus. The validation cohort had no HLA typing available for a later analysis, so co-occurrence within that cohort was assessed over all 130 or so repertoires. The classifier was reported to diagnose cytomegalovirus status with high specificity and sensitivity in both the original cohort and the validation cohort. According to the authors, the approach could potentially be generalized to other disease states and immunological phenotypes. Across donors, most TCR sequences were observed very rarely, whereas some public TCRs were present in many individuals.

On this clone itself: There is no known antigen for this receptor. No quality values exist for individual bases; no much larger clone is one base distant.

Taken from the germline V gene (reference sequence), the CDR1 and CDR2 loops are GTSNPN and SVGIG. The CDR3 starts with the cysteine, ends with the phenylalanine, and has 17 residues. The DNA shown is the 51-base CDR3, in frame from base 1. The V end loses 1 base and the J end loses 2 bases, and a stretch of 19 bases separates them. The library was built by means of the immunoSEQ multiplex PCR assay. As for the original processing: To diagnose cytomegalovirus status from the catalog of TCR beta chain sequences, a statistical classification framework was built. TCRdb took this table from immuneACCESS and kept in-frame rearrangements with V and J called. Such tables lack part of the clones; where checked against another copy, unresolved V genes explain under half of the gap, and the rest is unexplained. That table gives V, J and clone size, and the DNA gave D and trimming. In this sample the table shows under 200,000 clones, around nine tenths of which occur a single time. About 9.3% of the sample rests with the top ten.

The donors belonged to the validation cohort of approximately 130 subjects, which was separate from the approximately 700-subject first cohort. The sequence derives from a woman between 18 and 29 years old in good health and CMV-seropositive. The V and J segments used are TRBV30 and TRBJ2-3; TRBD2 might be the D gene, on 6 matching bases. Sequencing was performed on PBMCs. The CDR3: CAWSDPLARGATDTQYF. At the DNA level, the sequence is TGTGCCTGGAGTGACCCCCTAGCGCGGGGAGCCACAGATACGCAGTATTTT.